Listed below are T cell receptor beta chains from one sample, sequenced in a study of blood T cell repertoires in COVID-19. Some clones are missing from TCRdb's copy, which holds only in-frame ones; the method was immunoSEQ multiplex PCR. The sample carries about 190,000 clones, roughly nine tenths recorded once. The sequencing input was peripheral blood. These receptors originate from a middle-aged man with acute or convalescent COVID-19. CDR3s include the opening cysteine and the closing phenylalanine or tryptophan. A D gene is named only where the DNA matches it firmly. Clone size is given for some rows only: seen once, a few or many times, or a class if the clone is expanded.

j_call d_call v_call clone_size cdr3_aa cdr3_nt
TRBJ1-4 TRBD1 TRBV4-2 . CASSQEGTARAGSFAYEEKLFF TGTGCCAGCAGCCAAGAAGGGACAGCGCGGGCAGGATCCTTTGCCTACGAGGAAAAACTGTTTTTT
TRBJ2-3 TRBD2 TRBV5-4 . CASRLGLAGTSTDTQYF TGTGCCAGCAGATTGGGACTAGCGGGGACTAGCACAGATACGCAGTATTTT
TRBJ1-6 . TRBV25-1 . CASSGGGSSPLHF TGTGCCAGCAGTGGGGGGGGGTCTTCACCCCTCCACTTT
TRBJ2-7 TRBD1 TRBV19 . CASSIGGQGYEQYF TGTGCCAGTAGTATTGGAGGACAGGGATACGAGCAGTACTTC
TRBJ1-2 TRBD1 TRBV18 . CASSPYNSGGANYGYTF TGTGCCAGCTCACCCTACAATTCAGGGGGCGCGAACTATGGCTACACCTTC
TRBJ2-5 TRBD2 TRBV2 . CASSRLAGVQETQYF TGTGCCAGCAGCCGACTAGCGGGGGTGCAAGAGACCCAGTACTTC
TRBJ2-7 . TRBV30 . CAWSLGGTRGEQYF TGTGCCTGGAGTCTCGGGGGGACACGCGGGGAGCAGTACTTC
TRBJ1-5 . TRBV19 . CASTGGGGGQPQHF TGTGCCAGTACCGGGGGGGGCGGGGGACAGCCCCAGCATTTT
TRBJ2-6 . TRBV19 once CASSRGAGANVLTF TGTGCCAGTAGTAGGGGGGCTGGGGCCAACGTCCTGACTTTC
TRBJ2-5 . TRBV9 . CASSVGGRNQETQYF TGTGCCAGCAGCGTAGGAGGGAGGAACCAAGAGACCCAGTACTTC
TRBJ1-1 . TRBV7-9 . CASSFRQAKGTEAFF TGTGCCAGCAGCTTCCGACAGGCTAAGGGCACTGAAGCTTTCTTT
TRBJ2-1 TRBD1 TRBV18 . CASSPQGASYNEQFF TGTGCCAGCTCACCCCAGGGGGCCTCCTACAATGAGCAGTTCTTC
TRBJ1-4 . TRBV3-1/TRBV3-2 once CASSLGGGMGVRLFF TGTGCCAGCAGCCTCGGCGGGGGGATGGGGGTGAGACTGTTTTTT